This T cell receptor beta chain is drawn from a study of blood T cell repertoires in COVID-19. Study at large: Spain, Italy and the United States supplied samples that represented acute and convalescent COVID-19. The cDNA or gDNA used as material had been derived from T cells, B-cell-depleted T cells, or PBMCs.

CDR1 is LNHDA, CDR2 SQIVND, per germline (reference sequence). The CDR3 totals 13 residues. The junction had 4 bases not matched to a gene; V was cut back by 5 bases and J by 5 bases. Seattle cases were enrolled at active infection and followed longitudinally. In the study's own analysis: Cell counts per sample came from amplifying reference gene primers. Libraries were prepared by immunoSEQ multiplex PCR; TCRdb keeps only in-frame clonotypes and omits some of them. V and J calls and clone size are those listed in that table; D and trimming were worked out from the DNA. The sample lists about 95,000 clones; around 81% were seen once. This clone was counted between two and nine times.

Sequences were obtained from peripheral blood. The source of this sequence is a man at least 80 years old with COVID-19, enrolled during active disease. The rearrangement uses TRBV19 and TRBJ1-1; 8 bases fit TRBD1. The CDR3 here is CASSYRGNTEAFF. CDR3 nucleotide sequence: TGTGCCAGTAGTTACAGGGGGAATACTGAAGCTTTCTTT. Full variable domain (outside the CDR3, taken from reference TRBV19 and TRBJ1-1): DGGITQSPKYLFRKEGQNVTLSCEQNLNHDAMYWYRQDPGQGLRLIYYSQIVNDFQKGDIAEGYSVSREKKESFPLTVTSAQKNPTAFYLCASSYRGNTEAFFGQGTRLTVV.